This T cell receptor (beta chain) derives from a study of T cells in Graves' hyperthyroidism and ophthalmopathy. RNA transcripts were the template for amplifying TCR beta CDR3 regions. The primer set for the first-round RT-PCR of the TCR CDR3 was HTBI. Each CDR3 protein gets one entry after TCRdb re-called the multiplex PCR reads with MiXCR. The repertoire has roughly 360,000 distinct CDR3 sequences, approximately 12% of them found once; the top ten carry less than 25%. A word on this clonotype: A much more abundant neighbour one base away suggests this may be a read error.

The CDR3 covers 13 residues. The V gene's germline CDR1 is DFQATT and CDR2 SNEGSKA (reference sequence). Uncontrolled infection, other autoimmune disease, pregnancy or lactation disqualified patients from enrolment. The source of the PBMCs was 9.5 to 10 ml of fresh peripheral blood. V and J are TRBV20-1 and TRBJ1-1; D unclear. This receptor was taken from a man between 25 and 39 years old with Graves' hyperthyroidism that later progressed to Graves' ophthalmopathy. Sequenced: blood. The CDR3: CSASELMNTEALF. DNA for the CDR3: TGCAGTGCTTCGGAGCTAATGAACACTGAAGCTCTCTTT.